This is a list of T cell receptor beta chains from one sample in a study of CD8 T cells in Susac syndrome. One entry per CDR3 protein results from TCRdb running MiXCR on the immunoSEQ multiplex PCR reads. The table lists about 53,000 distinct CDR3 sequences, 85% to 95% of them singletons. The sequencing input was CD8+ T cells from PBMCs. The receptors derive from a human donor with Susac syndrome. Both conserved end residues are part of each CDR3.

CASSSAPEDSPLHF,TRBV9,TRBJ1-6
CASSLTSPSGENTGELFF,TRBV7-3,TRBJ2-2
CAWSRPGAGNEQFF,TRBV30,TRBJ2-1
CSVEDTGYNEQFF,TRBV29-1,TRBJ2-1
CASSDRLNTEAFF,TRBV2,TRBJ1-1
CATSRPTIEAFF,TRBV15,TRBJ1-1
CASSVGLAGANEQFF,TRBV13,TRBJ2-1
CASSPPEGTETQYF,TRBV18,TRBJ2-5
CASGGLIDTQYF,TRBV10-2,TRBJ2-3
CASSARKIPPGANVLTF,TRBV9,TRBJ2-6
CSARAGLAVTNEQFF,TRBV20-1,TRBJ2-1